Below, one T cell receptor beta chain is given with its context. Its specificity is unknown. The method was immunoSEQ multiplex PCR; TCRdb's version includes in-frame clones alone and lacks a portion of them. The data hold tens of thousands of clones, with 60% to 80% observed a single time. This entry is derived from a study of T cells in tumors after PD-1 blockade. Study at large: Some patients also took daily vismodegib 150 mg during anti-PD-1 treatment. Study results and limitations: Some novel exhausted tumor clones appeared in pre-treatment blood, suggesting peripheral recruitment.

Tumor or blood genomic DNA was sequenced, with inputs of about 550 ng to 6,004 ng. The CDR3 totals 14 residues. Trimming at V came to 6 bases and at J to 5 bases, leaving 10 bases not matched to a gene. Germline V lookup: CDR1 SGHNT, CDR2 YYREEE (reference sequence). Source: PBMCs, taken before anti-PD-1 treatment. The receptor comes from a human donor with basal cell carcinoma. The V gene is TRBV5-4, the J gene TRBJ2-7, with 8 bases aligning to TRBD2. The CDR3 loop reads CASTLTGGPNEQYF. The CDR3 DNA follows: TGTGCCAGCACGCTTACGGGAGGGCCCAACGAGCAGTACTTC.